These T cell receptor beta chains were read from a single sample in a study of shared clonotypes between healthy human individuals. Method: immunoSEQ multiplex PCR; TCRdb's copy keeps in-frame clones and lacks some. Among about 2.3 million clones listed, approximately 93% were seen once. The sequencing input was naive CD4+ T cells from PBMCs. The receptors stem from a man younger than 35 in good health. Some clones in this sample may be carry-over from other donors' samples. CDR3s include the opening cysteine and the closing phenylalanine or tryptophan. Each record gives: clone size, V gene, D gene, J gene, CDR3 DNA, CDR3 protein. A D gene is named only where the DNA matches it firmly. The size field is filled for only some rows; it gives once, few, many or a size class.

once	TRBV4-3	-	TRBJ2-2	TGCGCCAGCAGCCCGGAACCGGCTCCTTCTGCCGGGGAGCTGTTTTTT	CASSPEPAPSAGELFF
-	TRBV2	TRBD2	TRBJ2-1	TGTGCCAGCCGGTTGGGACTAGCGGGAACCTACAATGAGCAGTTCTTC	CASRLGLAGTYNEQFF
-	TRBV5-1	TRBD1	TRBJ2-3	TGCGCCAGCAGCAACCGCAGACTCGACAGGGGGCTCCCAGATACGCAGTATTTT	CASSNRRLDRGLPDTQYF
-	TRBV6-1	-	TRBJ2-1	TGTGCCACCACCGCGGACTCCTACAATGAGCAGTTCTTC	CATTADSYNEQFF
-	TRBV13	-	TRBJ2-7	TGTGCCAGCAGCTTATCCCGAGTCTACGAGCAGTACTTC	CASSLSRVYEQYF
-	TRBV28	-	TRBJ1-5	TGTGCCAGCAGCACACGGGGAGCGGGGGCTCAGCCCCAGCATTTT	CASSTRGAGAQPQHF
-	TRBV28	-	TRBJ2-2	TGTGCCAGCAGTTTAGAGGGGCTAGGCACCGGGGAGCTGTTTTTT	CASSLEGLGTGELFF
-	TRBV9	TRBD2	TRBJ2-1	TGTGCCAGCAGCGTCCGGGGGGGCAATGAGCAGTTCTTC	CASSVRGGNEQFF
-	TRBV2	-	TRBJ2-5	TGTGCCAGCGCGGACTGGGAGACCCAGTACTTC	CASADWETQYF
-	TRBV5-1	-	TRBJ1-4	TGCGCCAGCAGCTTGGGACAGGAGATTAATGAAAAACTGTTTTTT	CASSLGQEINEKLFF
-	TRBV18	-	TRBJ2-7	TGTGCCAGCTCACCAGGGTCCCCGGCAGCCAACTACGAGCAGTACTTC	CASSPGSPAANYEQYF
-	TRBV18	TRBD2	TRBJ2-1	TGTGCCAGCTCACCAGGGCGTAGCGGGAGGGTCGGTGAGCAGTTCTTC	CASSPGRSGRVGEQFF
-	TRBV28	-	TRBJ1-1	TGTGCCAGCAGTTTATTGGTGGGGAGGCGGGGTGGCACTGAAGCTTTCTTT	CASSLLVGRRGGTEAFF
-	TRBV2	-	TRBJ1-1	TGTGCCAGCAGTGGCGTCGGGAACACTGAAGCTTTCTTT	CASSGVGNTEAFF
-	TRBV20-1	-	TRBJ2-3	TGCAGAGGGGGGGACACAGATACGCAGTATTTT	CRGGDTDTQYF
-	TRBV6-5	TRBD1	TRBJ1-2	TGTGCCAGCAGTTCCACAGGGGCCCACTATGGCTACACCTTC	CASSSTGAHYGYTF
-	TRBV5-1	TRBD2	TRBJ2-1	TGCGCCAGTAGGGAGGGATCCTACAATGAGCAGTTCTTC	CASREGSYNEQFF
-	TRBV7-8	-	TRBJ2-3	TGTGCCAGCAGCTTAATGGGGGGCAGTGCCACAGATACGCAGTATTTT	CASSLMGGSATDTQYF
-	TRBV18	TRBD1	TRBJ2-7	TGTGCCAGCTCAACCCAGGACAGGGGGCGGAACGAGCAGTACTTC	CASSTQDRGRNEQYF
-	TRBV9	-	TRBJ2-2	TGTGCCAGCAGCGTAGGGGAGTCCGGGGAGCTGTTTTTT	CASSVGESGELFF
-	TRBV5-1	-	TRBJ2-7	TGCGCCAGCAGCTTGGTTCGGGGCTCCTACGAGCAGTACTTC	CASSLVRGSYEQYF
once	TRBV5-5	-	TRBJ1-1	TGTGCCAGCAGCTTTGGGCCAGGGATGAACACTGAAGCTTTCTTT	CASSFGPGMNTEAFF
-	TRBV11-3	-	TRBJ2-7	TGTGCCAGCAGCTTAGTCGATAGCTACGAGCAGTACTTC	CASSLVDSYEQYF
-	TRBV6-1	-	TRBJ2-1	TGTGCCAGCAGTGAAATAGAGGGCCTCCTGTACAATGAGCAGTTCTTC	CASSEIEGLLYNEQFF
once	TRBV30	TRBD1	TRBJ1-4	TGTGCCTGGAGACCGGGACAGGGGGCTTCTAATGAAAAACTGTTTTTT	CAWRPGQGASNEKLFF
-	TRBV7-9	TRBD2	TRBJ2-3	TGTGCCAGCAGCTTATTTCTAGCGGCCATCGAGGATACGCAGTATTTT	CASSLFLAAIEDTQYF
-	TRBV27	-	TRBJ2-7	TGTGCCAGCAGGCCCCGGGACGGGCTAGGGCACGAGCAGTACTTC	CASRPRDGLGHEQYF
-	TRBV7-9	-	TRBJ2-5	TGTGCCAGCAGCTTAGAACCCTACCGGGAGACCCAGTACTTC	CASSLEPYRETQYF
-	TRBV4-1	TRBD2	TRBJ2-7	TGCGCCAGCAGTTCGCGGGAGCGGGGGAACGAGCAGTACTTC	CASSSRERGNEQYF
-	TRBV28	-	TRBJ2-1	TGTGCCAGCGTCGAACAGGGACCTTACAATGAGCAGTTCTTC	CASVEQGPYNEQFF
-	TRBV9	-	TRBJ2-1	TGTGCCAGCAGCTCTAGCGCGAGCTCCTACAATGAGCAGTTCTTC	CASSSSASSYNEQFF
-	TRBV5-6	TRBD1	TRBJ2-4	TGTGCCAGCAGCCCCGGGACAGGGGCCAAAAACATTCAGTACTTC	CASSPGTGAKNIQYF
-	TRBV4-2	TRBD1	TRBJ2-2	TGTGCCAGCAGCCAAGAGGGACAGACTTATGGGCCCACCGGGGAGCTGTTTTTT	CASSQEGQTYGPTGELFF
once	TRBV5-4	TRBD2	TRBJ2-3	TGTGCCAGCAGCTTAGGATTAGCGGGAGGGTCTACAGATACGCAGTATTTT	CASSLGLAGGSTDTQYF
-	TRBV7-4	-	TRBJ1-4	TGTGCCAGCAGCCGCGGGGGTAATGAAAAACTGTTTTTT	CASSRGGNEKLFF